This T cell receptor (beta chain) emerged from a study of regulatory T cells in long-lasting Graves disease. The authors built TCR beta libraries using iRepertoire HTBI primers and Arm-PCR of CDR3 regions. MiXCR, run by TCRdb on the multiplex PCR reads, gives a single entry per CDR3 protein. The top ten clones hold 13% of a sample with about 460,000 distinct CDR3 sequences, 22% of them seen once. Germline V gives CDR1 MDHEN, CDR2 SYDVKM. V dropped 3 bases and J dropped 4 bases, with 12 bases sitting between them. The CDR3 has 14 amino acids. At least ten counts were recorded for this clonotype. Its target is unknown. Time point: persistent/refractory GD, antithyroid drugs over 5 years with positive TRAb. RNA extracted from PBMCs served as the sequencing template. Patients were from an endocrinology department in Xi'an, China. Findings and limits, study-wide: Reduced TCR diversity was observed in persistent Graves' patients versus newly diagnosed patients. Persistent disease showed a preference for TRBV28, TRBJ1-2 and TRBJ2-5. Results may be inaccurate due to the small sample size.

The clonotype originates from a female donor with Graves disease. This chain uses TRBV28 with TRBJ1-1, with D uncertain. Specimen: peripheral blood mononuclear cells (PBMCs), collected when the disease was refractory, from a patient treated with antithyroid drugs. The CDR3 region is CASSFPPERTEAFF. The CDR3 nucleotides are TGTGCCAGCAGTTTCCCCCCTGAACGCACTGAAGCTTTCTTT.